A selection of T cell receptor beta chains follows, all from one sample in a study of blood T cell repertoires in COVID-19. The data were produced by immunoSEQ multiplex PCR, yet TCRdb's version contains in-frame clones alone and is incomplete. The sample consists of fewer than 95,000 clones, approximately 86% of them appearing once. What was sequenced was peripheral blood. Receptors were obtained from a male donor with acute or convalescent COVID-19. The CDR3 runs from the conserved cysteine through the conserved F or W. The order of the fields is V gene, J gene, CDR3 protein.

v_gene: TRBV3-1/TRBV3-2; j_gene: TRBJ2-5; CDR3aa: CASSQGGGKTQYF
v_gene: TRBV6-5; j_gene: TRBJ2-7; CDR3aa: CASSYRREYEQYF
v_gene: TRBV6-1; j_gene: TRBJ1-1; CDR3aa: CASSEAPRTEAFF
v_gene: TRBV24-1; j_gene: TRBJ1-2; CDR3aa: CATSDSKGLNGYTF
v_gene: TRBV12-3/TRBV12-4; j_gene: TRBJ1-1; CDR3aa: CASSLGGGTEAFF
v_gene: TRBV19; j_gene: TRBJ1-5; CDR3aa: CASEEPQGRRSNQPQHF
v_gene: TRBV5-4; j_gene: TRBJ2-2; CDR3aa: CASSFARGTGELFF
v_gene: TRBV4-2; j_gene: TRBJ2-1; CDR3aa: CASSQDGTRVNEQFF
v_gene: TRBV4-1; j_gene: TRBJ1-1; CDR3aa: CASSQDGGMGVTEAFF
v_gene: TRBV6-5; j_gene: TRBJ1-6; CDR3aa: CASRTGGTGNSPLHF
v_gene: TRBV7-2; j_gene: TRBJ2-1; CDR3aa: CASSFRRRGGGYEQFF
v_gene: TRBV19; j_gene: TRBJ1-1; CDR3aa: CASSSGQEYTEAFF
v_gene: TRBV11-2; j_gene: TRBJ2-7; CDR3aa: CASSPLSVEQYF
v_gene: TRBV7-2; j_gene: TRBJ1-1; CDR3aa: CASSLGQVTQGTEAFF
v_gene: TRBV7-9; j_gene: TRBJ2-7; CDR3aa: CASSSPTGTPYEQYF
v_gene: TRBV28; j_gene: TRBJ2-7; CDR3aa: CASSLGGGVREQYF
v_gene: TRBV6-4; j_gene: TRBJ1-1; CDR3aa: CASKDSSRNTEAFF
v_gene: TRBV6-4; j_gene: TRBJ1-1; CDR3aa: CASSTGEGTEAFF
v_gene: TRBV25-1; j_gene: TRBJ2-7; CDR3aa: CASRGGTYEQYF
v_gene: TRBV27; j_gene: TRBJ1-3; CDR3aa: CASNHRVRASGNTIYF
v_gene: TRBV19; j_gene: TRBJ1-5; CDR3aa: CASSIEGPGTDSNQPQHF
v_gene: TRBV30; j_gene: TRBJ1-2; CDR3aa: CAWSARADYGYTF
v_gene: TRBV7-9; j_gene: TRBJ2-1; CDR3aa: CASSLEGATGGEQFF
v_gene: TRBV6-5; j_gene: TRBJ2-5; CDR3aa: CASSYERGGETQYF
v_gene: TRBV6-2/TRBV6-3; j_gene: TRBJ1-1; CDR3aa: CASSRGHPNTEAFF
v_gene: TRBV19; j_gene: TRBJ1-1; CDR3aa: CASSNPKGYTEAFF
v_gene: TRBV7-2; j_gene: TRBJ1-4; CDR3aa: CASSLAGTGIEKLFF
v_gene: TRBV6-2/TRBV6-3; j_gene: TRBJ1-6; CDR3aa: CASSYPGLGDNSPLHF
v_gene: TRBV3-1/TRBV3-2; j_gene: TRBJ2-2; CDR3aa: CASSQLPSGAGELFF
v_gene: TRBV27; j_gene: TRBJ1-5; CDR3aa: CASSSGVWFMPQHF
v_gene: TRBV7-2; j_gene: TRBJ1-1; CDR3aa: CASSGGQTNTEAFF
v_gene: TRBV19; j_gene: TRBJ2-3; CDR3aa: CASSNRGSISTDTQYF
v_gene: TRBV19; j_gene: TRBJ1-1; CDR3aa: CASSRGGLNTEAFF
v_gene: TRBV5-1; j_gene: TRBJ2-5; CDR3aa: CASSYRTGVETQYF
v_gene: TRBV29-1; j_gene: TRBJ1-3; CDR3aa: CSVLQGHSGNTIYF
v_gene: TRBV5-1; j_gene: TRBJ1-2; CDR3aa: CASRGQIQGYGYTF
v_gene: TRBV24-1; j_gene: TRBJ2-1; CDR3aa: CATSDSGLAGVYNEQFF
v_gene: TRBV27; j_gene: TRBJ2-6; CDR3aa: CASSFKTVVSGANVLTF
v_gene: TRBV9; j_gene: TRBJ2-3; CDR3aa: CASSVGQLAGGVGTDTQYF
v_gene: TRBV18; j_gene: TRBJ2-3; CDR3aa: CASSPVTSGGRSTDTQYF
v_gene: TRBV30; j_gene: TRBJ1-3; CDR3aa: CAWSRDSGSGNTIYF
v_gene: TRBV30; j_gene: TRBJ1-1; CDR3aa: CAWTLGVVPGRGRMNTEAFF
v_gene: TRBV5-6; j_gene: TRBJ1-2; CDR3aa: CASSLVARGQDGYTF
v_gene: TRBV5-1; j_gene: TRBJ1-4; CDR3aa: CASSSGGQSNEKLFF
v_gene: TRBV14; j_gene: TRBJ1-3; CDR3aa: CASSQGTPGQGAIYF
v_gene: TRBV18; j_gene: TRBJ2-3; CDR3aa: CASSPRKEEGAETDTQYF
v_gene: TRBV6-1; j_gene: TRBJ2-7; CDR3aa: CASSEREGVYEQYF
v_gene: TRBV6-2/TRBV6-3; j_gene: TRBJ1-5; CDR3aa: CASSIGQAVRIKNQPQHF
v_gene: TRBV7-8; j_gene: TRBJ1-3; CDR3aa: CASSQTGGGGNTIYF
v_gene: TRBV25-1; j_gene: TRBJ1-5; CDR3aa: CASRETGDNQPQHF
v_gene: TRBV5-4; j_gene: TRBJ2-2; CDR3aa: CASSLSEPTGELFF
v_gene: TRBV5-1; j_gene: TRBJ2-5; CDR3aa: CASRGGETQYF